The clone carrying this T cell receptor (beta chain) turned up a few times. Its antigen remains unidentified. The data stem from a study of regulatory T cells in long-lasting Graves disease. Time point noted: persistent/refractory GD, antithyroid drugs over 5 years with positive TRAb. Making the TCR library involved RNA that had been extracted from PBMCs. Patients hailed from an endocrinology department in Xi'an, China. CDR1 DFQATT and CDR2 SNEGSKA come from the germline V gene (reference sequence). Trimming stripped 5 bases from V and 1 base from J, with 3 bases between. The CDR3 spans 11 residues. Study results and caveats: The study found lower TCR diversity in persistent Graves' patients than in newly diagnosed ones.

To make TCR beta libraries, researchers used iRepertoire HTBI primers and Arm-PCR of CDR3 regions. TCRdb itself ran the multiplex PCR reads through MiXCR, one entry per CDR3 protein. The data contain around 450,000 distinct CDR3 sequences, approximately 21% of them singletons. The input for sequencing was peripheral blood mononuclear cells (PBMCs), taken when the disease was refractory, from a patient treated with antithyroid drugs. The origin of this receptor is a female donor with Graves disease. V and J are TRBV20-1 and TRBJ1-3; unclear D gene. The CDR3 DNA follows: TGCAGTGCTGTTTCTGGAAACACCATATATTTT. It translates to CSAVSGNTIYF.